Described below is a single TCR beta chain sequence and its context. Some clones are missing from TCRdb's copy, which holds only in-frame ones; the method was immunoSEQ multiplex PCR. The sample has under 600,000 clones, 75% to 80% seen once. The data are from a study of shared clonotypes between healthy human individuals. Healthy HIV-negative adults without recent acute infections or vaccinations served as donors. Nashville, Tennessee was home to all donors, each a Caucasian adult. This receptor was taken from a middle-aged woman in good health. Some clones in this sample may be carry-over from other donors' samples. Sequenced input: PBMCs.

The CDR3, as DNA: TGTGCCAGCAATAGGGGTTTCGGCCAAGAGACCCAGTACTTC. It codes for CASNRGFGQETQYF. The chain recombines TRBV6-5 with TRBJ2-5, with a tentative D call TRBD1 (5 bases). The CDR3 is 14 amino acids. Trimming shortened V by 7 bases and J by 1 base, and 13 bases separated the two germline ends. Per the germline V gene, CDR1 is MNHEY and CDR2 is SVGAGI.